A selection of T cell receptor beta chains follows, all from one sample in a study of blood T cell repertoires in COVID-19. Clones were read by immunoSEQ multiplex PCR, and TCRdb kept only the in-frame ones, dropping some. Here the sample spans roughly 150,000 clones, around 81% being singletons. Material: peripheral blood. The source is an older man with active or convalescent COVID-19. The CDR3 runs from the conserved cysteine through the conserved F or W. Each record gives: J gene, clone size, CDR3 length, D gene, V gene, CDR3 protein, CDR3 DNA. A D gene is named only where the DNA matches it firmly. Clone sizes are given selectively: once, few, many, or a class where the clone is expanded.

j_call: TRBJ2-1
clone_size: NA
cdr3_length: 16
d_call: TRBD1
v_call: TRBV7-2
cdr3_aa: CASSLVEGASYNEQFF
cdr3_nt: TGTGCCAGCAGCTTAGTCGAGGGGGCCTCCTACAATGAGCAGTTCTTC

j_call: TRBJ1-2
clone_size: NA
cdr3_length: 16
d_call: NA
v_call: TRBV6-2/TRBV6-3
cdr3_aa: CASSNQNRIKIYGYTF
cdr3_nt: TGTGCCAGCAGCAATCAAAACAGGATAAAAATCTATGGCTACACCTTC

j_call: TRBJ1-2
clone_size: NA
cdr3_length: 14
d_call: TRBD1
v_call: TRBV7-2
cdr3_aa: CASSLSRGLGGYTF
cdr3_nt: TGTGCCAGCAGCTTAAGCAGGGGGCTGGGTGGCTACACCTTC

j_call: TRBJ2-7
clone_size: once
cdr3_length: 13
d_call: NA
v_call: TRBV7-9
cdr3_aa: CASSPGTPDEQYF
cdr3_nt: TGTGCCAGCAGCCCCGGGACACCTGACGAGCAGTACTTC

j_call: TRBJ2-5
clone_size: NA
cdr3_length: 15
d_call: TRBD1
v_call: TRBV5-8
cdr3_aa: CASSPLTGGRETQYF
cdr3_nt: TGTGCCAGCAGCCCCCTGACAGGGGGCAGGGAGACCCAGTACTTC

j_call: TRBJ1-1
clone_size: NA
cdr3_length: 12
d_call: NA
v_call: TRBV27
cdr3_aa: CASKSGTTEAFF
cdr3_nt: TGTGCCAGCAAGTCAGGCACAACTGAAGCTTTCTTT

j_call: TRBJ2-2
clone_size: NA
cdr3_length: 15
d_call: NA
v_call: TRBV6-5
cdr3_aa: CASSYWAGHTGELFF
cdr3_nt: TGTGCCAGCAGTTACTGGGCTGGGCACACCGGGGAGCTGTTTTTT

j_call: TRBJ1-2
clone_size: NA
cdr3_length: 14
d_call: NA
v_call: TRBV11-2
cdr3_aa: CASSPSGVGVGYTF
cdr3_nt: TGTGCCAGCAGCCCCAGCGGGGTTGGGGTTGGCTACACCTTC

j_call: TRBJ2-5
clone_size: NA
cdr3_length: 13
d_call: NA
v_call: TRBV7-6
cdr3_aa: CASSLNFQETQYF
cdr3_nt: TGTGCCAGCAGCTTAAACTTCCAAGAGACCCAGTACTTC

j_call: TRBJ1-2
clone_size: NA
cdr3_length: 16
d_call: TRBD1
v_call: TRBV7-9
cdr3_aa: CASSLRTGGAFYGYTF
cdr3_nt: TGTGCCAGCAGCTTACGGACAGGGGGCGCGTTCTATGGCTACACCTTC

j_call: TRBJ2-7
clone_size: NA
cdr3_length: 12
d_call: NA
v_call: TRBV29-1
cdr3_aa: CSGGTHFYEQYF
cdr3_nt: TGCAGCGGGGGGACTCACTTCTACGAGCAGTACTTC

j_call: TRBJ1-4
clone_size: NA
cdr3_length: 13
d_call: NA
v_call: TRBV5-8
cdr3_aa: CASSWRRSEKLFF
cdr3_nt: TGTGCCAGCAGTTGGAGACGGTCTGAAAAACTGTTTTTT

j_call: TRBJ1-2
clone_size: NA
cdr3_length: 14
d_call: NA
v_call: TRBV2
cdr3_aa: CASQGQASDYGYTF
cdr3_nt: TGTGCCAGCCAGGGCCAGGCTTCGGACTATGGCTACACCTTC

j_call: TRBJ1-5
clone_size: few
cdr3_length: 16
d_call: NA
v_call: TRBV30
cdr3_aa: CAWSGPRTAVNQPQHF
cdr3_nt: TGTGCCTGGAGTGGGCCTAGGACAGCGGTTAATCAGCCCCAGCATTTT

j_call: TRBJ1-1
clone_size: NA
cdr3_length: 15
d_call: NA
v_call: TRBV7-6
cdr3_aa: CASSFGSGANTEAFF
cdr3_nt: TGTGCCAGCAGCTTTGGGTCAGGGGCGAACACTGAAGCTTTCTTT

j_call: TRBJ2-7
clone_size: once
cdr3_length: 15
d_call: TRBD2
v_call: TRBV24-1
cdr3_aa: CATSDPSGSPYEQYF
cdr3_nt: TGTGCCACCAGTGATCCTAGCGGGAGTCCCTACGAGCAGTACTTC

j_call: TRBJ2-1
clone_size: NA
cdr3_length: 15
d_call: TRBD2
v_call: TRBV24-1
cdr3_aa: CATSDPQTSGSSQFF
cdr3_nt: TGTGCCACCAGTGATCCCCAGACTAGCGGGAGCTCGCAGTTCTTC

j_call: TRBJ1-6
clone_size: NA
cdr3_length: 14
d_call: TRBD1
v_call: TRBV15
cdr3_aa: CATSRGTGGSPLHF
cdr3_nt: TGTGCCACCAGCAGGGGGACAGGGGGTTCACCCCTCCACTTT

j_call: TRBJ1-1
clone_size: NA
cdr3_length: 13
d_call: NA
v_call: TRBV18
cdr3_aa: CASSPGTPHEAFF
cdr3_nt: TGTGCCAGCTCACCAGGGACTCCCCATGAAGCTTTCTTT

j_call: TRBJ2-2
clone_size: NA
cdr3_length: 13
d_call: NA
v_call: TRBV12-3/TRBV12-4
cdr3_aa: CASSFRGSGELFF
cdr3_nt: TGTGCCAGCAGCTTCCGGGGGTCCGGGGAGCTGTTTTTT

j_call: TRBJ2-1
clone_size: once
cdr3_length: 13
d_call: TRBD2
v_call: TRBV6-5
cdr3_aa: CASRGLAGLEQFF
cdr3_nt: TGTGCCAGCCGGGGACTAGCGGGACTTGAGCAGTTCTTC

j_call: TRBJ2-3
clone_size: few
cdr3_length: 14
d_call: TRBD1
v_call: TRBV6-1
cdr3_aa: CASSENWDRGAQYF
cdr3_nt: TGTGCCAGCAGTGAAAATTGGGACAGGGGTGCGCAGTATTTT

j_call: TRBJ2-7
clone_size: NA
cdr3_length: 15
d_call: NA
v_call: TRBV5-1
cdr3_aa: CASSLGGPHHNEQYF
cdr3_nt: TGCGCCAGCAGCTTGGGGGGCCCCCATCACAACGAGCAGTACTTC

j_call: TRBJ2-7
clone_size: NA
cdr3_length: 15
d_call: TRBD1
v_call: TRBV5-1
cdr3_aa: CASSQPGTGAYEQYF
cdr3_nt: TGCGCCAGCAGCCAACCCGGGACAGGGGCCTACGAGCAGTACTTC

j_call: TRBJ1-1
clone_size: few
cdr3_length: 13
d_call: NA
v_call: TRBV27
cdr3_aa: CASSLVADTEAFF
cdr3_nt: TGTGCCAGCAGTTTGGTGGCAGACACTGAAGCTTTCTTT

j_call: TRBJ2-2
clone_size: NA
cdr3_length: 16
d_call: TRBD2
v_call: TRBV7-2
cdr3_aa: CARAGLAGPLSGELFF
cdr3_nt: TGTGCCAGGGCGGGGCTAGCGGGGCCGCTGTCCGGGGAGCTGTTTTTT

j_call: TRBJ1-4
clone_size: NA
cdr3_length: 18
d_call: NA
v_call: TRBV9
cdr3_aa: CASSVGPARGLTNEKLFF
cdr3_nt: TGTGCCAGCAGCGTAGGCCCAGCTCGGGGTTTAACTAATGAAAAACTGTTTTTT